This T cell receptor (beta chain) was obtained from a study of T cell responses to AZD1222 COVID-19 vaccine. V was cut by 2 bases and J by 4 bases, with 5 bases left in between. CDR3 length: 12 amino acids. Germline V gene data show CDR1 as MNHNS and CDR2 as SASEGT. In regard to this clone: In the same sample, other DNA sequences code for this CDR3.

TCRdb's copy holds only in-frame clones and misses some; the assay was immunoSEQ multiplex PCR. The sample records 97,000 or so clones, 80% to 95% being singletons. This receptor was identified in an adult who received the AZD1222 COVID-19 vaccine. Specimen: peripheral blood, collected 28 days after the second AZD1222 dose. The genes are TRBV6-1 and TRBJ1-2; D gene ambiguous. This CDR3 is CASSERRYGYTF. In DNA form, the CDR3 reads TGTGCCAGCAGTGAAAGACGCTATGGCTACACCTTC.